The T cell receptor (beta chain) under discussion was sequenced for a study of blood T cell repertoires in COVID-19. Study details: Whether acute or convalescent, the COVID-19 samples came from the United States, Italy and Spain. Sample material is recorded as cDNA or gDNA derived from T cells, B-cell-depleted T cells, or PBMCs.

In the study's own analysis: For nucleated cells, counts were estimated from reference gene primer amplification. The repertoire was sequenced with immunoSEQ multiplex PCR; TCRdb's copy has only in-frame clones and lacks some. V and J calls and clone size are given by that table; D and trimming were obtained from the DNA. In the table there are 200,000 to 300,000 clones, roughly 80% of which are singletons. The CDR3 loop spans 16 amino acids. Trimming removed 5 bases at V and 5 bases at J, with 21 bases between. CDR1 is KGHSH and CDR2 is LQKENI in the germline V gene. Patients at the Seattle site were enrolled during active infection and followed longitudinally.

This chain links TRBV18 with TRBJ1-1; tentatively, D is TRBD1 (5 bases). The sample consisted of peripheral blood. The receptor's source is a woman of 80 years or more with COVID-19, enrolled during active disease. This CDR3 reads CASSAWRGNGRTEAFF. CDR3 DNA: TGTGCCAGCTCAGCCTGGAGGGGCAACGGAAGGACTGAAGCTTTCTTT.